This T cell receptor (beta chain) is from a study of Graves' ophthalmopathy and Graves' hyperthyroidism. Study information: Untreated patients at initial diagnosis provided peripheral blood.

Researchers took RNA transcripts and amplified TCR beta CDR3 regions from them. Second-round multiplex PCR followed a first-round RT-PCR using HTBI primers. TCRdb ran MiXCR on the multiplex PCR reads and lists one entry per CDR3 protein. The sample lists about 740,000 distinct CDR3 sequences; about 44% were seen once. Study-level findings and limits: Blood also contained most of the expanded thyroid clonotypes above 0.001 frequency.

This clonotype was seen a handful of times. Its matching antigen is unknown. Moderately to severely active ophthalmopathy under 3 months, CAS at least 3, NOSPECS at least 4. The sample consisted of peripheral blood. This sequence was found in an adult man with Graves' ophthalmopathy.

The CDR3, as DNA: TGTGCCAGCAGCTTGGCCAATGGGGGCAGTTCACCCCTCCACTTT. This codes for CASSLANGGSSPLHF. This sequence joins TRBV5-5 and TRBJ1-6; a weak D match, TRBD1 (6 bases). Germline V lookup: CDR1 SGHKS, CDR2 YYEKEE (reference sequence). The V end lost 0 bases, the J end lost 9 bases, and 13 bases lay between the germline ends. The CDR3 consists of 15 residues.